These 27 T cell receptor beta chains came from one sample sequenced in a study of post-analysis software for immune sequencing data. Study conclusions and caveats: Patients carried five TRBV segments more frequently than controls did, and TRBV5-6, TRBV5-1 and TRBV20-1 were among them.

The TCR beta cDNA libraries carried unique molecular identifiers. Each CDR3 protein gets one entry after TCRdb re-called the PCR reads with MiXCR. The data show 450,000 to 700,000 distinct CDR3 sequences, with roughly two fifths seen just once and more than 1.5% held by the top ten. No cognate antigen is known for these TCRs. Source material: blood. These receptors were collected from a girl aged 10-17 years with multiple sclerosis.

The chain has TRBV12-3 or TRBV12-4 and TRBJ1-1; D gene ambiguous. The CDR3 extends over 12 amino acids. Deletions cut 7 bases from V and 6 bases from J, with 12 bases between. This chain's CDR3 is CASTGGLPEAFF. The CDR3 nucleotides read TGTGCCAGCACCGGAGGGTTGCCTGAAGCTTTCTTT.

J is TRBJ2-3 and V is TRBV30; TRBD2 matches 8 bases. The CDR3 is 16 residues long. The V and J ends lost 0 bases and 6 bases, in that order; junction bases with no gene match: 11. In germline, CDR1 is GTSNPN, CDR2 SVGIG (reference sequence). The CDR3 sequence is CAWSVSGRALGDTQYF. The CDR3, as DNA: TGTGCCTGGAGTGTATCCGGGAGGGCCCTCGGGGATACGCAGTATTTT.

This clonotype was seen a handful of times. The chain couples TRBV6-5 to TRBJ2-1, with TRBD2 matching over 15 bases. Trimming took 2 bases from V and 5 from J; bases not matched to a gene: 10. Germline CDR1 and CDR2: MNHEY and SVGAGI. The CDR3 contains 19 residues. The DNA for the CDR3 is TGTGCCAGCAGTTACAGGGTGGGACTAGCGGGGGGCGGCAACAATGAGCAGTTCTTC. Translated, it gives CASSYRVGLAGGGNNEQFF.

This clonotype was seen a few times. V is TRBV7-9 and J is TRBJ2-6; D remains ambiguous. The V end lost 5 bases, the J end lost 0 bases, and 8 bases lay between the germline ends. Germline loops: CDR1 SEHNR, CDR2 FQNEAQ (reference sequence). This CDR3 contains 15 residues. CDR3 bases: TGTGCCAGCAGCCCCCGGCTCTCTGGGGCCAACGTCCTGACTTTC. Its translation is CASSPRLSGANVLTF.

DNA of the CDR3: TGTGCCAGCAGTTATCCACAGGAAGAGACCCAGTACTTC. Its protein product is CASSYPQEETQYF. The chain recombines TRBV6-5 with TRBJ2-5; a possible D gene is TRBD1 (5 bases). V was shortened by 3 bases and J by 3 bases, with 8 bases between the two germline ends. Germline loops: CDR1 MNHEY, CDR2 SVGAGI. The CDR3 is 13 residues long.

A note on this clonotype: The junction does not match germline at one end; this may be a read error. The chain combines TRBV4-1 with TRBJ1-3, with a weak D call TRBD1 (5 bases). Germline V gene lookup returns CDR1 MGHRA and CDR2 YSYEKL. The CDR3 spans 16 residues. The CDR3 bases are TGCGCCAGCAGCCGAGGGGCGGCTCTCTCTGGAAACACCAGATATTTT. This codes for CASSRGAALSGNTRYF.

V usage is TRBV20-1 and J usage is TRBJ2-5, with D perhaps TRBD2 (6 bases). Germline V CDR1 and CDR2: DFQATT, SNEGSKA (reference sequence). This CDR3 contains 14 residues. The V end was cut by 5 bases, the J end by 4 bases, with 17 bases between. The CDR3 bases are TGCAGTGCTGTCCGCGGGGTGGTCGCAGAGACCCAGTACTTC. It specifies CSAVRGVVAETQYF.

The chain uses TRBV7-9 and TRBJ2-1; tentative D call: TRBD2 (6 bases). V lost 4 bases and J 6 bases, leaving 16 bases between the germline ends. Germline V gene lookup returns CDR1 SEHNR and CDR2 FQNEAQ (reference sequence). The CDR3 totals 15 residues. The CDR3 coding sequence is TGTGCCAGCAGCTCTGGGGGGAGGAGGTTCAATGAGCAGTTCTTC. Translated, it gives CASSSGGRRFNEQFF.

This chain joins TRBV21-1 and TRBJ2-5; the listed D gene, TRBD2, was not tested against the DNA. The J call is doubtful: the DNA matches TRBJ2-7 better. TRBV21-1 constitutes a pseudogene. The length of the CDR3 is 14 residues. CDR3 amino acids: CASSKEGTSAEQYF. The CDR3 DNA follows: TGTGCCAGCAGCAAAGAAGGAACTAGTGCCGAGCAGTACTTC.

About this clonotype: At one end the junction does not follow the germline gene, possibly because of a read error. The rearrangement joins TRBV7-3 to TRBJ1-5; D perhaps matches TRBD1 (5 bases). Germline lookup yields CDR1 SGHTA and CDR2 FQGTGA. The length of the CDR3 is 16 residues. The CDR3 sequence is CANSSFRDGSNQPQHF. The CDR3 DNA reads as TGTGCCAACAGCTCGTTTCGGGACGGTAGCAATCAGCCCCAGCATTTT.

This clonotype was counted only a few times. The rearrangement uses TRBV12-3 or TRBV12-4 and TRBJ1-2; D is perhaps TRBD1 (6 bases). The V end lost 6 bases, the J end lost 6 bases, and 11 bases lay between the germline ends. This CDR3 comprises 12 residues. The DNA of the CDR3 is TGTGCCAGCAGCCACAGGGATCATGGCTACACCTTC. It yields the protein CASSHRDHGYTF.

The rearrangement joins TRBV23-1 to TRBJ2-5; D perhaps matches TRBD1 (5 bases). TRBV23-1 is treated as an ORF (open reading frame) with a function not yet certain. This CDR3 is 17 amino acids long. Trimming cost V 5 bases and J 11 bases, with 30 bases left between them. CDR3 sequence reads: CASSWGTAAYTQAGQYF. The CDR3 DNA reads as TGCGCCAGCAGTTGGGGTACGGCAGCTTATACGCAGGCAGGGCAGTACTTC.

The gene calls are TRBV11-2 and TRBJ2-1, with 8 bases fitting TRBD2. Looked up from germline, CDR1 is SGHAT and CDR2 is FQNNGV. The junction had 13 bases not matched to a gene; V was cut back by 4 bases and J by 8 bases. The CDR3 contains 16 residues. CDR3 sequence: CASSSVGAGGRDEQFF. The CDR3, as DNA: TGTGCCAGCAGCTCAGTCGGGGCGGGAGGCAGGGATGAGCAGTTCTTC.

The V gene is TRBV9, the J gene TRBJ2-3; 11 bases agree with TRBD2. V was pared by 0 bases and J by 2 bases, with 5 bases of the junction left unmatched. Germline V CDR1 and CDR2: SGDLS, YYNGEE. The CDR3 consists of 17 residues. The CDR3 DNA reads TGTGCCAGCAGCGTAGGGCTAGCGGGGGGTTACACAGATACGCAGTATTTT. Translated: CASSVGLAGGYTDTQYF.

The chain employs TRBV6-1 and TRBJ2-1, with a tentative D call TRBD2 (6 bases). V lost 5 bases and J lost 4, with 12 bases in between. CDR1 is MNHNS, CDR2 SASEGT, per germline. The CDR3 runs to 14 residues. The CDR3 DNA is TGTGCCAGCAGTCGACTAGGCGGGTACAATGAGCAGTTCTTC. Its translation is CASSRLGGYNEQFF.

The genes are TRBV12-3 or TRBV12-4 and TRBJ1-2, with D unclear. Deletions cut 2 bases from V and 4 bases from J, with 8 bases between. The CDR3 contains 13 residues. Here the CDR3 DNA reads TGTGCCAGCAGTTTACAGGACCCCTATGGCTACACCTTC. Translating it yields CASSLQDPYGYTF.

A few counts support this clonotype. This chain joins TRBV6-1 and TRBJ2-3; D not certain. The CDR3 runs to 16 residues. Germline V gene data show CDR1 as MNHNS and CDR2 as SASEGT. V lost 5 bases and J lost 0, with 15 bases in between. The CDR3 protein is CASSQPSTGSTDTQYF. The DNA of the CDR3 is TGTGCCAGCAGTCAACCGTCCACGGGCAGCACAGATACGCAGTATTTT.

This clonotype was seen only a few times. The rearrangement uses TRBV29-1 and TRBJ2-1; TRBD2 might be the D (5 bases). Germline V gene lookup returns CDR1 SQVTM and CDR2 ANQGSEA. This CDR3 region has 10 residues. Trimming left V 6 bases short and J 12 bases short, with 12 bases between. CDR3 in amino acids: CSVAHRGQFF. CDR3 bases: TGCAGCGTCGCCCACCGGGGGCAGTTCTTC.

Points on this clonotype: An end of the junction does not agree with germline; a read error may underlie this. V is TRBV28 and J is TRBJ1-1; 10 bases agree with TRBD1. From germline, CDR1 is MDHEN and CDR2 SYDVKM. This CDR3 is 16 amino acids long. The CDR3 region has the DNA TGTGCCAACAGTTGGGTCCCCGGGACAGGGGTAACTGAAGCTTTCTTT. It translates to CANSWVPGTGVTEAFF.

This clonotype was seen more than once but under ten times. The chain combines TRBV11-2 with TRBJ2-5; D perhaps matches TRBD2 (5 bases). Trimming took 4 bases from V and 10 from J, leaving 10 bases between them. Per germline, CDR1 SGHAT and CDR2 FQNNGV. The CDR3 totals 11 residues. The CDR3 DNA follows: TGTGCCAGCAGCTCCCGGACTGGCCAGTACTTC. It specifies CASSSRTGQYF.

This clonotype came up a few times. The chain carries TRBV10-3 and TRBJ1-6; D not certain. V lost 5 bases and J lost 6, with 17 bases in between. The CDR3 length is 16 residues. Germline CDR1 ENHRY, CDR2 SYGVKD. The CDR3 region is CAISTGPEMSNSPLHF. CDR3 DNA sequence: TGTGCCATCAGTACCGGGCCTGAGATGAGTAATTCACCCCTCCACTTT.

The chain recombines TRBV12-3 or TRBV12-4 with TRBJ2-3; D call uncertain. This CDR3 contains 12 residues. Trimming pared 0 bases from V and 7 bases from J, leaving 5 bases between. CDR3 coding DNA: TGTGCCAGCAGTTTAGCCGCAAATACGCAGTATTTT. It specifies CASSLAANTQYF.

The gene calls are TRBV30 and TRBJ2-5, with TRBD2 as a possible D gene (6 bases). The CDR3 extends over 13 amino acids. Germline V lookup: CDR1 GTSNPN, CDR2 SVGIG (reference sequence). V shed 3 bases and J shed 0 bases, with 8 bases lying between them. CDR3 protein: CAWRREYQETQYF. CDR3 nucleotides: TGTGCCTGGAGACGGGAGTACCAAGAGACCCAGTACTTC.

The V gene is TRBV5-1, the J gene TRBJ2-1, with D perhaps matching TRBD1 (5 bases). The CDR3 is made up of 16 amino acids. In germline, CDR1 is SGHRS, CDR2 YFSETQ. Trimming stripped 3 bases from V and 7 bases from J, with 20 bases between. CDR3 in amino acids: CASSSRAGQQSNEQFF. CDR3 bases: TGCGCCAGCAGCTCCAGGGCAGGCCAACAATCAAATGAGCAGTTCTTC.

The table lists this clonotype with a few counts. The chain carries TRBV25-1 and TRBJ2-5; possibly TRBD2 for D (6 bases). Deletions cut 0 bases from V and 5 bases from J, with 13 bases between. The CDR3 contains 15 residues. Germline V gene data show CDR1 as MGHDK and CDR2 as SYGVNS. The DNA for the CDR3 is TGTGCCAGCAGTGAATATGCCGGGGGAAGGGAGACCCAGTACTTC. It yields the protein CASSEYAGGRETQYF.

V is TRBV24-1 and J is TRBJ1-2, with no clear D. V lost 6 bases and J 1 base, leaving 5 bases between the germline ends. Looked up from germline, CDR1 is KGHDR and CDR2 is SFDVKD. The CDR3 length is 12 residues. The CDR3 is CATSQFNYGYTF. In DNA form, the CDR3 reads TGTGCCACCAGTCAGTTTAACTATGGCTACACCTTC.

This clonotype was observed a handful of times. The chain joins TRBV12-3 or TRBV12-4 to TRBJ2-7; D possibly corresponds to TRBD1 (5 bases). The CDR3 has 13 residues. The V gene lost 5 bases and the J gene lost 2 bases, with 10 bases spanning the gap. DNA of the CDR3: TGTGCCAGCAGTCGGACAACCACCTACGAGCAGTACTTC. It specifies CASSRTTTYEQYF.